There are many counts of the clone carrying this T cell receptor (beta chain). Its specificity is unknown. The source of the sample is a study of T-cell memory formation after mild COVID-19. Findings and limits, study-wide: Of the contracting clones, CD4+ ones lay mainly in CM and EM, and CD8+ ones in EMRA. Clones that got smaller from day 15 to 85 had even CD4/CD8, while clones growing later tipped toward CD4+.

TCRdb analysed the 5' RACE reads with MiXCR anew, one entry per CDR3 protein. This repertoire shows more than 300,000 distinct CDR3 sequences, approximately 14% found once; its top ten account for 22%. V dropped 4 bases and J dropped 1; count of bases not matched to a gene: 7. Germline V gene lookup returns CDR1 LGHDT and CDR2 YNNKEL (reference sequence). The CDR3 has 16 amino acids. The sample taken for sequencing was PBMCs or a T cell subset sorted from them (not recorded which). This chain links TRBV3-1 with TRBJ2-3, with 8 bases that match TRBD2. The TCR comes from a man younger than 35 who had mild COVID-19 (a few samples of this study predate the infection). Cell type and time point are not known. The chain's CDR3 is CASSLGSGGGTDTQYF. The CDR3 coding sequence is TGTGCCAGCAGCCTCGGCAGCGGGGGAGGCACAGATACGCAGTATTTT.